This TCR beta chain was obtained from a study of shared clonotypes between healthy human individuals. The authors divided CD4+ cells into CD45RA+ naive and CD45RA-negative memory subsets. Points from the study as a whole: The sharing of roughly 5% of naive CD4 clonotypes was seen across several donors. An anticipated effect of sequencing depth on clonotype sharing among donors was recognized.

About this clone itself: Antigen specificity is unknown.

This table comes from immunoSEQ multiplex PCR, and its TCRdb copy is limited to in-frame clones, with some not included. The repertoire has roughly 2.6 million clones, more than 80% of them found once; the top ten carry under 0.15%. This CDR3 is 14 amino acids long. The V gene lost 4 bases and the J gene lost 8 bases, with 14 bases spanning the gap. The germline gives CDR1 KGHSH, CDR2 LQKENI. The source material was naive CD4+ T cells sorted from blood. Subset meaning: CD45RA+ positively selected. The V gene is TRBV18, the J gene TRBJ1-4; the D gene is possibly TRBD1 (5 bases). The source is a man younger than 35 in good health. Here the CDR3 reads CASSLGASREKLFF. For the CDR3, the DNA is TGTGCCAGCTCACTTGGGGCCTCGCGGGAAAAACTGTTTTTT.